This TCR beta chain was captured in a study of blood T cell repertoires in COVID-19. On the study more broadly: Samples came from the United States, Italy and Spain, spanning acute and convalescent COVID-19. T cells, B-cell-depleted T cells, or PBMCs supplied cDNA or gDNA.

As processed by the authors: Amplified reference gene primers provided the basis for estimating nucleated cell counts. Method: immunoSEQ multiplex PCR; TCRdb's copy keeps in-frame clones and lacks some. V, J and clone size derive from that table, while D and trimming were established from the DNA sequence. The table lists more than 90,000 clones, roughly 80% of them singletons. V was cut by 3 bases and J by 8 bases, with 13 bases left in between. CDR3 length: 14 residues. Germline V gives CDR1 KGHDR, CDR2 SFDVKD. The source is a man aged 50 to 59 with acute or convalescent COVID-19. Source material: peripheral blood. V usage is TRBV24-1 and J usage is TRBJ2-1; TRBD2 is a possible D gene (6 bases). The CDR3 loop reads CATSDPRGTDEQFF. CDR3 coding DNA: TGTGCCACCAGTGATCCCCGGGGGACGGATGAGCAGTTCTTC.